This TCR beta chain appears in the sequencing data of a study of T cell responses to AZD1222 COVID-19 vaccine. Study observations and caveats: The span of vaccine-associated CD4 TCRs extended across spike, with dominance at 160-218 and 743-854.

TCRdb's copy holds only in-frame clones and misses some; the assay was immunoSEQ multiplex PCR. The sample holds 100,000 to 150,000 clones, approximately 84% seen once. With regard to this clone: Its antigen is not known.

The CDR3 runs to 14 residues. Germline V gives CDR1 LGHDT, CDR2 YNNKEL (reference sequence). V was pared by 6 bases and J by 8 bases, with 14 bases between. This TCR was sampled from an adult in good health. This rearrangement joins TRBV3-1 (or the pseudogene TRBV3-2) to TRBJ1-6, with a tentative D call TRBD1 (6 bases). Specimen: peripheral blood, collected on day 0 of AZD1222 vaccination. CDR3: CASRLGGGDSPLHF. DNA of the CDR3: TGTGCCAGCAGGCTTGGGGGGGGCGATTCACCCCTCCACTTT.